The present T cell receptor beta chain was sequenced within a study of T cell changes during pregnancy in multiple sclerosis. Only in-frame clones appear in the TCRdb table, and some are missing; sequencing was by immunoSEQ multiplex PCR. Found here are 50,000 or so clones, roughly 91% of them singletons; the top ten hold approximately 0.27%. There are 15 residues in the CDR3. Germline CDR1 reads SGDLS; CDR2 reads YYNGEE. Trimming left V 3 bases short and J 2 bases short, with 9 bases between. The chain couples TRBV9 to TRBJ1-6; weak D call: TRBD1 (5 bases). The receptor's source is a female donor with multiple sclerosis, enrolled in a pregnancy study. Sequencing was performed on CD4+ T cells from peripheral blood mononuclear cells, taken in the second trimester of pregnancy. CDR3 bases: TGTGCCAGCAGCGACCCAGGGACCTATAATTCACCCCTCCACTTT. Residues: CASSDPGTYNSPLHF.